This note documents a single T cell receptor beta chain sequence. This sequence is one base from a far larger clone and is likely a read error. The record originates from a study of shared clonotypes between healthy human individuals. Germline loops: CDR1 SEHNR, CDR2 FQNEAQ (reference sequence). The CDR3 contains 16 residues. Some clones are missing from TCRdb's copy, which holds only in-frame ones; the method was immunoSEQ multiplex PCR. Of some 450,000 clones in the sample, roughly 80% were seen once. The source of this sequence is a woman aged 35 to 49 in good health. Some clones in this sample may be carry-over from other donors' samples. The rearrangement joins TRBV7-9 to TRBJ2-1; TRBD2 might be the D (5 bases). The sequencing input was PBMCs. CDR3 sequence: CAGSLEGAAPYNEQFF. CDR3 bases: TGTGCCGGCAGCTTAGAAGGAGCGGCGCCCTACAATGAGCAGTTCTTC.